This TCR beta chain was identified during a study of T cells after posttransplantation cyclophosphamide (dated by TCRdb to 2016 to 2018). About the investigation overall: The study tracked T cell repertoire reconstitution by TRB sequencing after myeloablative bone marrow transplantation using posttransplantation cyclophosphamide as GVHD prophylaxis. Samples from about 35 PTCy-treated patients, along with samples from some 16 of their related bone marrow donors, underwent antigen receptor sequencing. Public TRB sequences were compared against a database of over 3,000 sequences linked to responses to pathogens, tumor antigens, self-antigens and alloantigens. Because TRA and TRB clonality were tightly correlated in 8 or 9 samples, subsequent TCR analyses were focused on TRB only. In 3 patients, TRB sequencing was also performed on up to 3 more blood samples taken 2 to 5.2 years after transplant, and in several patients, pretransplant blood was also TRB-sequenced. TRB sequencing was performed on blood from all 34 PTCy patients with 1-year posttransplant specimens.

Peripheral blood samples were provided by related bone marrow donors on the day of marrow donation. Viable CD3+CD4+ or CD3+CD8+ cells that were CCR7+CD45RA+CD45RO-CD95-CD27+CD28+ were classified as naive T cells. Mononuclear cells from peripheral blood and bone marrow were separated by Ficoll-Hypaque density centrifugation and then cryopreserved. Sorting of CD4+ and CD8+ T cells, including naive and memory subsets, was performed by FACS on a FACSAria II. The research as a whole found: Donor-recipient similarity was low at 1-2 months but increased during the first year, and donor CD8+ memory clones often dominated later blood repertoires. The TRB repertoires of T cells infiltrating skin or the GI tract showed only limited overlap with the TRB repertoires found in blood. Across 45 or so patients, recipient CMV seropositivity and CMV reactivation were highly associated with TRB clonality; PTCy diversity was similar to CNI/methotrexate controls.

TRB sequencing was run on genomic DNA with either the immunoSEQ assay at survey resolution or the hsTCRB kit. As for the authors' bioinformatics: The immunoSEQ software handled the initial read processing, while the LymphoSeq R package was used for the repertoire analyses. Clonality was computed as 1 minus normalized Shannon entropy, and a Gini coefficient was also calculated for each TRB dataset. Phenotypes of unsorted samples were inferred by mapping TRB sequences from sorted subsets of the recipient or donor onto the same recipient's unsorted samples. TCRdb provides this immuneACCESS table in a form limited to in-frame rearrangements. Some clones are lacking; in checked studies, under half of them reflect an unresolved V gene, and why the rest are absent is not known. Clone size and the V and J calls come from that table; the DNA yielded D and trimming. The table for this sample lists some 21,000 clones; approximately 98% of them were counted only once. Together, the top ten hold about 0.13% of the sample.

Comment on this clone: What antigen it recognizes has not been identified. The input lacks base qualities; no much larger clone sits a single base away.

V sheds 0 bases and J sheds 2 bases, leaving 8 bases between their ends. From a lookup of the germline V gene (reference sequence), CDR1 and CDR2 are PRHDT and FYEKMQ. From the cysteine through the phenylalanine, the CDR3 covers 15 amino acids. Only CDR3 DNA is held: 45 bases, read in frame from base 1. The V and J genes are TRBV13 and TRBJ1-5; TRBD1 is perhaps the D gene, given 6 matching bases. The sequencing input was naive CD8+ T cells sorted from PBMCs. This sequence originates from a man in his forties in good health, CMV-negative, and a related stem cell transplant donor. The nucleotide sequence reads TGTGCCAGCAGCTTAGGCAGGGGTGGCAATCAGCCCCAGCATTTT. Its protein reads: CASSLGRGGNQPQHF.